This T cell receptor beta chain derives from a study of blood T cell repertoires in COVID-19. Turning to the study itself: Sources were T cells, B-cell-depleted T cells, or PBMCs; the material itself was cDNA or gDNA.

In the source study's methods: Reference gene primer amplification gave nucleated cell count estimates. TCRdb's table, derived via immunoSEQ multiplex PCR, lists solely in-frame clones and lacks some. V and J calls and clone size are those listed in that table; D and trimming were worked out from the DNA. The table has over 100,000 clones, roughly 81% seen once. With 0 bases removed from V and 8 bases from J, the gap between germline ends came to 16 bases. Germline CDR1 LGHDT, CDR2 YNNKEL (reference sequence). The CDR3 is 15 amino acids. The TCR was taken from a man aged 35-49 years with acute or convalescent COVID-19. This chain uses TRBV3-1 (or the pseudogene TRBV3-2) with TRBJ1-2; D may be TRBD1 (5 bases). Sequenced: peripheral blood. The CDR3 loop reads CASSQDQRRGGGYTF. The CDR3 DNA is TGTGCCAGCAGCCAAGATCAGCGGAGGGGTGGCGGCTACACCTTC.